This TCR beta chain was observed in a study of shared clonotypes between healthy human individuals. In the study overall: CD4 naive cells filled three plates per donor, CD4 memory three, CD8 naive two and CD8 memory one.

Regarding this clone: Its specificity is unknown.

Germline CDR1 is ENHRY and CDR2 is SYGVKD. This CDR3 comprises 15 residues. V was pared by 6 bases and J by 7 bases, with 11 bases of the junction left unmatched. Findings of the study overall: Donors were few, which limited the genetic and exposure-history diversity represented.

The assay was immunoSEQ multiplex PCR, and TCRdb's table has in-frame clones only and misses some. The sample carries a few million clones, roughly nine tenths recorded once. Every contributor of samples was a Caucasian grown-up residing in Nashville, Tennessee. This TCR derives from a man aged 18 to 30 in good health. Material for sequencing was naive CD4+ T cells sorted from blood. As for subset: CD45RA+ positively selected. V usage is TRBV10-3 and J usage is TRBJ2-1, with 8 bases fitting TRBD1. CDR3 bases: TGTGCCATCAGGAAAGACAGGGGCCGGGAGAATGAGCAGTTCTTC. It yields the protein CAIRKDRGRENEQFF.